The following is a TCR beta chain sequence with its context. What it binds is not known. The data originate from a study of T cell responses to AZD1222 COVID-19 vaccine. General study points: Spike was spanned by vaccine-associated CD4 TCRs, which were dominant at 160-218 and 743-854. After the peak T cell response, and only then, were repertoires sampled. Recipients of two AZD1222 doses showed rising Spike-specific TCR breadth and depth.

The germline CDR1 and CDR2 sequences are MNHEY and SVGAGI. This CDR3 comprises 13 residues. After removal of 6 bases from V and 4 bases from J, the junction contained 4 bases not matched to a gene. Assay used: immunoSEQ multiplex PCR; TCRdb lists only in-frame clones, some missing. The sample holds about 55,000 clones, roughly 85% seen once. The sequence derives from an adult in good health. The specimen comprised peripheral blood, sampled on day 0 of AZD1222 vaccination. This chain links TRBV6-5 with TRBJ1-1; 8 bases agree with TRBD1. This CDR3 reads CASSLTGGTEAFF. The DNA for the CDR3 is TGTGCCAGCAGCCTAACAGGGGGCACTGAAGCTTTCTTT.